This TCR beta chain was profiled in a study of cytomegalovirus exposure and HLA in healthy donors. Study findings and constraints: When analyzed later, a missense DCLRE1C variant was found to be linked to TCR beta V- and J-gene trimming.

This clone was found a few times. Antigen specificity is unknown. PCR amplification relied on 60 Vbeta primers (plus 13 Jbeta primers). Method: immunoSEQ multiplex PCR; TCRdb's copy keeps in-frame clones and lacks some. The profile shows tens of thousands of clones, approximately 7.6% of them singletons. The TCR sequence derives from a man aged 45-65 years in good health and CMV-seronegative. Input material: PBMCs.

The CDR3 nucleotides read TGTGCCAGCAGCTTAGAGTCTAGCGCAAACACCGGGGAGCTGTTTTTT. Translated, it gives CASSLESSANTGELFF. The chain recombines TRBV7-6 with TRBJ2-2, with D possibly TRBD2 on 6 matching bases. The CDR3 covers 16 residues. The germline V gene has CDR1 SGHVS and CDR2 FNYEAQ. Trimming cost V 1 base and J 2 bases, with 11 bases left between them.